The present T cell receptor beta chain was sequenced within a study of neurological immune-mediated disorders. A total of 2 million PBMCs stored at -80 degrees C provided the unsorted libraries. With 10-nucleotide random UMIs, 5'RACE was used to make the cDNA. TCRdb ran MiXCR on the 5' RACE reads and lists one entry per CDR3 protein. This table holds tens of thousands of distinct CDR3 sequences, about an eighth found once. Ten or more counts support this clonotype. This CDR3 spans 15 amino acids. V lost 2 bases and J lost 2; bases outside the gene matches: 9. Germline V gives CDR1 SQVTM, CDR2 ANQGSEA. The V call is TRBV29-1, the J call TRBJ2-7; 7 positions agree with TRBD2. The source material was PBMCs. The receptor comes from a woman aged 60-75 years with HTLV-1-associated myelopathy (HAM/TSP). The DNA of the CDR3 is TGCAGCGTTGAACTAGGGAGGGGAGGCCCCTACGAGCAGTACTTC. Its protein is CSVELGRGGPYEQYF.